The clone carrying this T cell receptor beta chain turned up a few times. The antigen is not known. The length of the CDR3 is 12 residues. V shed 1 base and J shed 9 bases, with 10 bases lying between them. CDR1 and CDR2 (germline): SEHNR, FQNEAQ (reference sequence). This entry belongs to a study of CD8+ T cells in alopecia areata. Overall study findings and caveats: Clonality in lesional scalp, especially alopecia totalis/universalis, exceeded that of normal scalp. Whereas mice showed it more clearly, TCR sharing across patients was murkier, possibly because of HLA.

cDNA prepared by RNA extraction and subsequent reverse transcription served as the template for sequencing. Measured with immunoSEQ multiplex PCR; TCRdb has only the in-frame clones, and not every one. The sample contains about 110,000 clones, approximately 50% of which appear only once. Lesional scalp punch biopsies and peripheral blood came from alopecia areata patients. The gene calls are TRBV7-9 and TRBJ2-7; D unresolved. The sequencing input was NKG2D-low CD8+ T cells sorted from blood. The source is a human donor with alopecia areata. The DNA of the CDR3 is TGTGCCAGCAGCTTAGTCCCACTCGGGCAGTACTTC. This sequence encodes CASSLVPLGQYF.